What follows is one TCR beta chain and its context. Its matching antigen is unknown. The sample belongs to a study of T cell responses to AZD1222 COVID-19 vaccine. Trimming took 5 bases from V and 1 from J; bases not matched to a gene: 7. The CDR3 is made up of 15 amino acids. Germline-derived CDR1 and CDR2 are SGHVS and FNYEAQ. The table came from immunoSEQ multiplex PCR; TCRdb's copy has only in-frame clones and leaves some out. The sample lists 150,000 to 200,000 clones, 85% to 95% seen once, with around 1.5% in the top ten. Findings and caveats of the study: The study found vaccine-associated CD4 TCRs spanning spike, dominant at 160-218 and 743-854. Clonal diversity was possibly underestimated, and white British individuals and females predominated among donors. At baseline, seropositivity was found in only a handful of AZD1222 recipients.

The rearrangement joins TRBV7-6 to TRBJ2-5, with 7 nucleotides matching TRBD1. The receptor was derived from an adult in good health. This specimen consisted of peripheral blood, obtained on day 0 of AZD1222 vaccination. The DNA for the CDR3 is TGTGCCAGCAGCCCCAAAGGACAGGCCCAAGAGACCCAGTACTTC. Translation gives CASSPKGQAQETQYF.